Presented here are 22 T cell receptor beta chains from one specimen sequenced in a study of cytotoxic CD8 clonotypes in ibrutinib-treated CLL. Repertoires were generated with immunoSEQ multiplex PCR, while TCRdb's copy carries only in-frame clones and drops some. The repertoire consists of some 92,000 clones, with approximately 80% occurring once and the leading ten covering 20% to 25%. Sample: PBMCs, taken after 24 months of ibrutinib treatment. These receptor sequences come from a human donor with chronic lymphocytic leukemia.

The CDR3 nucleotides read TGTGCCAGCAGCTTAGGGGCGAGGGAGACCCAGTACTTC. This gives the protein CASSLGARETQYF. This sequence joins TRBV11-3 and TRBJ2-5; D unresolved. The V gene lost 1 base and the J gene lost 5 bases, with 8 bases spanning the gap. The length of the CDR3 is 13 residues. Looked up from germline, CDR1 is SGHNT and CDR2 is YENEEA.

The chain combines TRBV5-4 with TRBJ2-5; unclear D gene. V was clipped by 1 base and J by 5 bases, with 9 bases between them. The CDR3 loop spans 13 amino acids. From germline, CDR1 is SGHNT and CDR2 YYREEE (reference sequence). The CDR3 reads CASSLYGVETQYF. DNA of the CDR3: TGTGCCAGCAGCTTGTACGGAGTGGAGACCCAGTACTTC.

The CDR3 region is CASSSRGENTGELFF. The CDR3 coding sequence is TGCGCCAGCAGCTCCAGGGGGGAGAACACCGGGGAGCTGTTTTTT. The chain links TRBV5-1 to TRBJ2-2, with TRBD1 as a possible D gene (7 bases). Trimming took off 3 bases at V and 1 base at J, with 10 bases between the two ends. Germline V gene lookup returns CDR1 SGHRS and CDR2 YFSETQ. There are 15 residues in the CDR3.

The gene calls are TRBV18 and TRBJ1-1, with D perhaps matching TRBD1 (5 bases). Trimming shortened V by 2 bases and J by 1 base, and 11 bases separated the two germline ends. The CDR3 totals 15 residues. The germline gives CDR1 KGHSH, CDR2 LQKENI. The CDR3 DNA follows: TGTGCCAGCTCACCAAAGGCGGGGGGGAACACTGAAGCTTTCTTT. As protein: CASSPKAGGNTEAFF.

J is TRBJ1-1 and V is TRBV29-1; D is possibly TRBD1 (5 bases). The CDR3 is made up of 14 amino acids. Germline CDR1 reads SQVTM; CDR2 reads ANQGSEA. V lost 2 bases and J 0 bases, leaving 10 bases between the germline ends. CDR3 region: CSVETGNLNTEAFF. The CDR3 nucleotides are TGCAGCGTTGAAACAGGAAACCTGAACACTGAAGCTTTCTTT.

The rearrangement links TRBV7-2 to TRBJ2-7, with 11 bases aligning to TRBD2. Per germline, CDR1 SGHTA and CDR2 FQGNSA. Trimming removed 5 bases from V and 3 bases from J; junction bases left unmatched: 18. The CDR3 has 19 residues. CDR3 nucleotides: TGTGCCAGCAGCCCTCCGGGACTAGCGGCGGGAGGGCTTCGCTACGAGCAGTACTTC. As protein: CASSPPGLAAGGLRYEQYF.

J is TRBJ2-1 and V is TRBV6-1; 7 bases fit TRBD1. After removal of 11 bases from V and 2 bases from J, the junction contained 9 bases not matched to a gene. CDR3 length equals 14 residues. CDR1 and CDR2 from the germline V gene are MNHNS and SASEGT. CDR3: CASRNRGAYNEQFF. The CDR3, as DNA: TGTGCCTCCAGAAACAGGGGTGCCTACAATGAGCAGTTCTTC.

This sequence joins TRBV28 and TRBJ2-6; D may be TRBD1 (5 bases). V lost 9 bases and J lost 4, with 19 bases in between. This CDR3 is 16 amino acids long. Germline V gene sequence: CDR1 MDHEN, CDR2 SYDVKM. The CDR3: CASYDQGTVGANVLTF. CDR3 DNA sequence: TGTGCCAGTTACGATCAGGGCACGGTAGGGGCCAACGTCCTGACTTTC.

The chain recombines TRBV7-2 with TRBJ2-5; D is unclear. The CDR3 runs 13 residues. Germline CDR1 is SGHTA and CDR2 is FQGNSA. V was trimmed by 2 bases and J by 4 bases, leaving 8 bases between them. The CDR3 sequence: CASSLSGPETQYF. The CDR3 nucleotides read TGTGCCAGCAGCTTATCCGGGCCAGAGACCCAGTACTTC.

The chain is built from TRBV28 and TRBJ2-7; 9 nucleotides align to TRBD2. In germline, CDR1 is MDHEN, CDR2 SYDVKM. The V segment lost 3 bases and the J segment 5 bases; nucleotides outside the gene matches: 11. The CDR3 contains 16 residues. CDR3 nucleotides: TGTGCCAGCAGTTTGTTAGCGGGAGTGGGTCGGGACGAGCAGTACTTC. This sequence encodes CASSLLAGVGRDEQYF.

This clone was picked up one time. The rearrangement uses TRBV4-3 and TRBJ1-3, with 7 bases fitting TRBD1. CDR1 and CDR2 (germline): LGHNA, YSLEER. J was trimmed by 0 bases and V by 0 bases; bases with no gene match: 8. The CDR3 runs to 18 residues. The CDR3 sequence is CASSQEEDRLRSGNTIYF. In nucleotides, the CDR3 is TGCGCCAGCAGCCAAGAGGAGGACAGGCTACGCTCTGGAAACACCATATATTTT.

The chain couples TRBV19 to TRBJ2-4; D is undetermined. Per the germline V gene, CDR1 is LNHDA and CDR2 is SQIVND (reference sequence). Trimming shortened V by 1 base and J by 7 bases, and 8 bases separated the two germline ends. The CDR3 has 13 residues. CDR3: CASSIGGRNIQYF. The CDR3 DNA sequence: TGTGCCAGTAGTATAGGGGGTAGGAACATTCAGTACTTC.

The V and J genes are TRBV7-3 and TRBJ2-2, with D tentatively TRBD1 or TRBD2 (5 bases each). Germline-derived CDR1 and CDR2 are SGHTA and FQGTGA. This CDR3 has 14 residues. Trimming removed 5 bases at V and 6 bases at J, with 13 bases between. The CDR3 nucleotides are TGTGCCAGCAGCCATAACCCGGGGCCCGGGGAGCTGTTTTTT. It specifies CASSHNPGPGELFF.

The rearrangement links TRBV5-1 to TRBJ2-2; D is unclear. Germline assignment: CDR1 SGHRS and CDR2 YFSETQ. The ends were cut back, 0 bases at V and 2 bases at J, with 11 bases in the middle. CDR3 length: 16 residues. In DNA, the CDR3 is TGCGCCAGCAGCTTGGATTTTGCAGTTAACACCGGGGAGCTGTTTTTT. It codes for CASSLDFAVNTGELFF.

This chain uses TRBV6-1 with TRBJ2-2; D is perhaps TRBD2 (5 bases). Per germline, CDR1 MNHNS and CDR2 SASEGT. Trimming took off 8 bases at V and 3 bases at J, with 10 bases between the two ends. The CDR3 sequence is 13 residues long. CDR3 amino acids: CASLEAHTGELFF. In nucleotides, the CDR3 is TGTGCCAGCTTGGAGGCGCACACCGGGGAGCTGTTTTTT.

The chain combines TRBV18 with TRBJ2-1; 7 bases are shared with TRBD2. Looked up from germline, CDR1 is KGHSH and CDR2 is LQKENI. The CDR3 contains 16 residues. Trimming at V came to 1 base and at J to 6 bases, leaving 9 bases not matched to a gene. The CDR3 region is CASSPRLAVDVNEQFF. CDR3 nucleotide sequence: TGTGCCAGCTCACCACGCCTAGCGGTGGACGTCAATGAGCAGTTCTTC. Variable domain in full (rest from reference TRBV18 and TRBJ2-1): NAGVMQNPRHLVRRRGQEARLRCSPMKGHSHVYWYRQLPEEGLKFMVYLQKENIIDESGMPKERFSAEFPKEGPSILRIQQVVRGDSAAYFCASSPRLAVDVNEQFFGPGTRLTVL.

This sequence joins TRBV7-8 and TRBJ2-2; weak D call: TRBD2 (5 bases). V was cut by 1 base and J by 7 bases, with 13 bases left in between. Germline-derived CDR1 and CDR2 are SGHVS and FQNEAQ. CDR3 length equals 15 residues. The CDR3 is CASSLGGRTGGELFF. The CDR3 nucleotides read TGTGCCAGCAGCTTAGGAGGGAGAACCGGCGGGGAGCTGTTTTTT.

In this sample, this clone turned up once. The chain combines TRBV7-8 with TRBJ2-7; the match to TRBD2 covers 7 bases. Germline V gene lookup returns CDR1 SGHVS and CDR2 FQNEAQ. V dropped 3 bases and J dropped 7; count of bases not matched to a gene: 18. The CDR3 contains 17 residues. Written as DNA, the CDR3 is TGTGCCAGCAGCTTGGGGCTCCGACTAGCCCGACCGGGGGAGCAGTACTTC. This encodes CASSLGLRLARPGEQYF. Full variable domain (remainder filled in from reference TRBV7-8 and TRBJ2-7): GAGVSQSPRYKVAKRGQDVALRCDPISGHVSLFWYQQALGQGPEFLTYFQNEAQLDKSGLPSDRFFAERPEGSVSTLKIQRTQQEDSAVYLCASSLGLRLARPGEQYFGPGTRLTVT.

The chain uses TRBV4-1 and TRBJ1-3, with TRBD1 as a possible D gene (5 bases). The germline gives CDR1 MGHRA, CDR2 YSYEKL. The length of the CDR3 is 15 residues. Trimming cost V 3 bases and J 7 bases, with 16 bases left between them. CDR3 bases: TGCGCCAGCAGCCAGCCCACAGGTAGAAGGAACACCATATATTTT. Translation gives CASSQPTGRRNTIYF.

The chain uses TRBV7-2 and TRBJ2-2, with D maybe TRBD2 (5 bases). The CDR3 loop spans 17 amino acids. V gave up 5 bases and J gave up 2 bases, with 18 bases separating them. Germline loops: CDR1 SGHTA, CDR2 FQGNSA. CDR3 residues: CASSPLPDLTNTGELFF. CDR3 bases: TGTGCCAGCAGCCCGCTGCCGGACTTGACTAACACCGGGGAGCTGTTTTTT.

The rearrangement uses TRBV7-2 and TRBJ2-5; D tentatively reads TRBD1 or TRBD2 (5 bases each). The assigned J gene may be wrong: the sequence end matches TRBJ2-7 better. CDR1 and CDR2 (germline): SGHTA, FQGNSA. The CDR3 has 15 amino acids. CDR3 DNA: TGTGCCAGCAGCTTTGACCTTGGGGGTACCTACGAGCAGTACTTC. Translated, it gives CASSFDLGGTYEQYF.

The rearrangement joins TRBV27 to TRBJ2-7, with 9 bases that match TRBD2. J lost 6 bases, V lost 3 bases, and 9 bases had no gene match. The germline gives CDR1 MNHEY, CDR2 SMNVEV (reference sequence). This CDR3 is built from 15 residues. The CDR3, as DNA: TGTGCCAGCAGTTTGACCCAAGCGGGGGGTGGCGAGCAGTACTTC. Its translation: CASSLTQAGGGEQYF.